This TCR beta chain was captured in a study of metastatic and nonmetastatic thyroid tumors. Until they underwent thyroid surgery, no patient had received any treatment. TCRdb recomputed clones from the PCR reads via MiXCR. The repertoire has about 40,000 clones, roughly an eighth of them found once; the top ten carry around 21%. Of note for this clone: A read error may account for a junction end that differs from germline.

The CDR3 loop spans 10 amino acids. From germline, CDR1 is DFQATT and CDR2 SNEGSKA (reference sequence). The rearrangement uses TRBV20-1 and TRBJ2-7; no reliable D call. The sequence came from a female donor with papillary thyroid cancer or a benign thyroid nodule (not recorded which). Some clones in this sample may be carry-over from other donors' samples. Sequenced input: blood. DNA for the CDR3: TGCAGTTCTAGTACGGATAGGCAGTACTTC. It specifies CSSSTDRQYF.